These T cell receptor beta chains were read from a single sample in a study of CD8+ T cells in alopecia areata. Assay used: immunoSEQ multiplex PCR; TCRdb lists only in-frame clones, some missing. Seen here are about 190,000 clones, around 64% observed once, and the top ten hold 1.3%. The starting material was CD4+ T cells sorted from blood, obtained around week 50, from a patient treated with tofacitinib. The receptors derive from a human donor with alopecia areata. Both conserved end residues are part of each CDR3. A D gene is named only where the DNA matches it firmly. The size field is filled for only some rows; it gives once, few, many or a size class.

length: 18; size: .; J: TRBJ1-5; D: TRBD1; V: TRBV27; CDR3: CASRESGQGSYPNQPQHF; DNA: TGTGCCAGCAGAGAGTCCGGACAGGGGTCGTATCCCAATCAGCCCCAGCATTTT
length: 15; size: few; J: TRBJ2-3; D: .; V: TRBV5-5; CDR3: CASSVDLTITDTQYF; DNA: TGTGCCAGCAGCGTAGACTTGACGATCACAGATACGCAGTATTTT
length: 13; size: .; J: TRBJ1-2; D: .; V: TRBV7-2; CDR3: CASSLSTGFGYTF; DNA: TGTGCCAGCAGCTTAAGTACAGGGTTTGGCTACACCTTC
length: 14; size: .; J: TRBJ1-4; D: .; V: TRBV29-1; CDR3: CSVAQGSGNEKLFF; DNA: TGCAGCGTTGCCCAGGGAAGTGGTAATGAAAAACTGTTTTTT
length: 12; size: .; J: TRBJ2-5; D: .; V: TRBV29-1; CDR3: CSVEVGVETQYF; DNA: TGCAGCGTTGAAGTTGGAGTGGAGACCCAGTACTTC
length: 15; size: .; J: TRBJ2-5; D: TRBD1; V: TRBV14; CDR3: CASSQGQGLGNGQYF; DNA: TGTGCCAGCAGCCAAGGACAGGGTCTAGGAAATGGCCAGTACTTC
length: 16; size: few; J: TRBJ2-3; D: TRBD2; V: TRBV7-2; CDR3: CASSLAGTGGTDTQYF; DNA: TGTGCCAGCAGCTTAGCGGGGACGGGGGGGACAGATACGCAGTATTTT
length: 14; size: .; J: TRBJ1-1; D: .; V: TRBV29-1; CDR3: CSVAWTAINTEAFF; DNA: TGCAGCGTTGCGTGGACAGCAATTAACACTGAAGCTTTCTTT
length: 12; size: .; J: TRBJ2-7; D: .; V: TRBV29-1; CDR3: CSVDWGRGEQYF; DNA: TGCAGCGTTGATTGGGGGAGAGGCGAGCAGTACTTC
length: 15; size: once; J: TRBJ2-5; D: .; V: TRBV30; CDR3: CAWRSPRDRKETQYF; DNA: TGTGCCTGGAGATCGCCGAGAGACAGGAAAGAGACCCAGTACTTC
length: 12; size: .; J: TRBJ2-3; D: .; V: TRBV15; CDR3: CATSNPGDTQYF; DNA: TGTGCCACCAGCAACCCCGGGGATACGCAGTATTTT
length: 14; size: .; J: TRBJ2-7; D: TRBD2; V: TRBV28; CDR3: CATNPGGTSYEQYF; DNA: TGTGCCACCAACCCGGGGGGAACTTCCTACGAGCAGTACTTC
length: 11; size: few; J: TRBJ2-7; D: .; V: TRBV29-1; CDR3: CSVAGSYEQYF; DNA: TGCAGCGTTGCAGGATCCTACGAGCAGTACTTC
length: 18; size: few; J: TRBJ2-6; D: .; V: TRBV4-3; CDR3: CASSQENRVGSGANVLTF; DNA: TGCGCCAGCAGCCAAGAGAACAGGGTGGGATCTGGGGCCAACGTCCTGACTTTC
length: 13; size: once; J: TRBJ1-1; D: .; V: TRBV29-1; CDR3: CSVAGRSNTEAFF; DNA: TGCAGCGTTGCGGGCAGATCAAACACTGAAGCTTTCTTT
length: 14; size: .; J: TRBJ1-6; D: .; V: TRBV30; CDR3: CAWRNYNSNSPLHF; DNA: TGTGCCTGGAGGAACTACAATTCGAATTCACCCCTCCACTTT
length: 15; size: .; J: TRBJ2-7; D: .; V: TRBV29-1; CDR3: CSVVPYRSKAYEQYF; DNA: TGCAGCGTTGTGCCCTACAGATCTAAAGCCTACGAGCAGTACTTC
length: 15; size: .; J: TRBJ2-4; D: .; V: TRBV11-3; CDR3: CASSLVGSGENIQYF; DNA: TGTGCCAGCAGCTTAGTGGGGAGTGGTGAAAACATTCAGTACTTC
length: 12; size: .; J: TRBJ1-2; D: .; V: TRBV27; CDR3: CASSNTGSSYTF; DNA: TGTGCCAGCAGTAACACAGGCTCTAGCTACACCTTC
length: 15; size: few; J: TRBJ2-3; D: TRBD1; V: TRBV11-2; CDR3: CASSARDRLTDTQYF; DNA: TGTGCCAGCAGCGCCCGGGACAGACTCACAGATACGCAGTATTTT
length: 14; size: few; J: TRBJ1-2; D: TRBD1; V: TRBV11-2; CDR3: CASSYLRGGSGYTF; DNA: TGTGCCAGCAGCTACCTCAGGGGGGGCAGTGGCTACACCTTC
length: 14; size: few; J: TRBJ2-1; D: .; V: TRBV7-6; CDR3: CASSSPEGGNEQFF; DNA: TGTGCCAGCAGCTCCCCCGAGGGGGGCAATGAGCAGTTCTTC
length: 13; size: .; J: TRBJ1-2; D: .; V: TRBV30; CDR3: CAWLRDPGDGYTF; DNA: TGTGCCTGGTTACGGGACCCCGGGGATGGCTACACCTTC
length: 15; size: .; J: TRBJ2-3; D: TRBD2; V: TRBV18; CDR3: CASSQLAGGTDTQYF; DNA: TGTGCCAGCTCGCAACTAGCGGGGGGCACAGATACGCAGTATTTT
length: 15; size: .; J: TRBJ2-2; D: .; V: TRBV4-3; CDR3: CASSQDSGLTGELFF; DNA: TGCGCCAGCAGCCAAGATTCAGGACTCACCGGGGAGCTGTTTTTT
length: 17; size: .; J: TRBJ2-6; D: TRBD1; V: TRBV29-1; CDR3: CSVDSGQVNSGANVLTF; DNA: TGCAGCGTTGATTCTGGACAGGTGAACTCTGGGGCCAACGTCCTGACTTTC
length: 14; size: .; J: TRBJ1-1; D: .; V: TRBV23-1; CDR3: CASLRGEQNTEAFF; DNA: TGCGCCAGCCTGCGGGGGGAACAGAACACTGAAGCTTTCTTT
length: 13; size: .; J: TRBJ2-5; D: .; V: TRBV11-3; CDR3: CASSRGDQETQYF; DNA: TGTGCCAGCAGCCGTGGGGACCAAGAGACCCAGTACTTC
length: 14; size: few; J: TRBJ2-5; D: .; V: TRBV5-4; CDR3: CASNTNFRGETQYF; DNA: TGTGCCAGCAACACGAACTTCAGGGGAGAGACCCAGTACTTC
length: 13; size: few; J: TRBJ1-1; D: .; V: TRBV4-3; CDR3: CASSRAVNTEAFF; DNA: TGCGCCAGCAGCCGTGCCGTGAACACTGAAGCTTTCTTT
length: 10; size: .; J: TRBJ2-5; D: .; V: TRBV4-1; CDR3: CASSQETQYF; DNA: TGCGCCAGCAGCCAAGAGACCCAGTACTTC
length: 12; size: .; J: TRBJ1-2; D: .; V: TRBV29-1; CDR3: CSVDRFLYGYTF; DNA: TGCAGCGTTGACAGATTCCTATATGGCTACACCTTC
length: 12; size: .; J: TRBJ1-1; D: .; V: TRBV4-1; CDR3: CASRGQGTEAFF; DNA: TGCGCCAGCAGGGGGCAGGGCACTGAAGCTTTCTTT
length: 17; size: few; J: TRBJ2-5; D: TRBD2; V: TRBV4-3; CDR3: CASSQGGLAVGQETQYF; DNA: TGCGCCAGCAGCCAAGGGGGACTAGCGGTGGGGCAAGAGACCCAGTACTTC
length: 15; size: .; J: TRBJ2-2; D: .; V: TRBV7-2; CDR3: CASFMTAANTGELFF; DNA: TGTGCCAGCTTCATGACAGCCGCGAACACCGGGGAGCTGTTTTTT
length: 15; size: .; J: TRBJ1-1; D: .; V: TRBV18; CDR3: CASSPPGRGTAEAFF; DNA: TGTGCCAGCTCACCGCCCGGGAGGGGCACGGCTGAAGCTTTCTTT
length: 15; size: .; J: TRBJ2-1; D: TRBD2; V: TRBV10-3; CDR3: CAISGRSGANNEQFF; DNA: TGTGCCATCAGTGGGAGGAGCGGGGCTAACAATGAGCAGTTCTTC
length: 13; size: .; J: TRBJ2-3; D: .; V: TRBV19; CDR3: CASSMFPRDTQYF; DNA: TGTGCCAGTAGTATGTTTCCGCGAGATACGCAGTATTTT
length: 15; size: .; J: TRBJ2-7; D: TRBD2; V: TRBV5-1; CDR3: CASSFDSGGAYEQYF; DNA: TGCGCCAGCAGCTTCGATAGCGGGGGGGCCTACGAGCAGTACTTC
length: 16; size: .; J: TRBJ2-6; D: .; V: TRBV7-6; CDR3: CASSLEGPVRPNVLTF; DNA: TGTGCCAGCAGCTTAGAGGGCCCTGTAAGACCCAACGTCCTGACTTTC
length: 16; size: .; J: TRBJ2-6; D: TRBD1; V: TRBV18; CDR3: CASSPGQASGANVLTF; DNA: TGTGCCAGCTCACCCGGACAGGCCTCTGGGGCCAACGTCCTGACTTTC
length: 13; size: .; J: TRBJ1-2; D: .; V: TRBV30; CDR3: CAWENRENYGYTF; DNA: TGTGCCTGGGAAAACAGGGAGAACTATGGCTACACCTTC
length: 13; size: .; J: TRBJ2-6; D: .; V: TRBV6-1; CDR3: CASSEGPPDVLTF; DNA: TGTGCCAGCAGTGAGGGGCCGCCGGACGTCCTGACTTTC
length: 15; size: .; J: TRBJ1-1; D: TRBD1; V: TRBV4-3; CDR3: CASSFRTGVNTEAFF; DNA: TGCGCCAGCAGCTTCCGGACAGGGGTGAACACTGAAGCTTTCTTT
length: 13; size: .; J: TRBJ1-6; D: .; V: TRBV25-1; CDR3: CASSERLGSPLHF; DNA: TGTGCCAGCAGTGAACGACTCGGTTCACCCCTCCACTTT